A single sample gave rise to the 23 T cell receptor beta chains below, sequenced in a study of blood T cell repertoires in COVID-19. Clones were sequenced by immunoSEQ multiplex PCR, and TCRdb holds only the in-frame ones, with some missing. The sample carries 270,000 or so clones, 65% to 85% recorded once. The specimen sequenced was PBMCs or T cells enriched from blood (not recorded which). The source is a man in his fifties or sixties who had recovered from COVID-19.

This sequence joins TRBV19 and TRBJ1-5; 8 bases are shared with TRBD1. The germline gives CDR1 LNHDA, CDR2 SQIVND (reference sequence). The CDR3 contains 13 residues. V trimming: 6 bases; J trimming: 5 bases; junction bases outside the gene matches: 3. DNA for the CDR3: TGTGCCAGTAGAGACAGGGGATATCAGCCCCAGCATTTT. It translates to CASRDRGYQPQHF.

The chain uses TRBV27 and TRBJ1-1, with TRBD1 matching 7 bases. CDR1 is MNHEY and CDR2 is SMNVEV in the germline V gene (reference sequence). CDR3 length: 14 residues. The V and J ends lost 6 bases and 0 bases, in that order; junction bases with no gene match: 4. The CDR3 bases are TGTGCCAGCAGGACAGGGATGTTGAACACTGAAGCTTTCTTT. It specifies CASRTGMLNTEAFF.

V and J are TRBV11-3 and TRBJ2-7; D is perhaps TRBD1 (6 bases). The V end lost 4 bases, the J end lost 0 bases, and 10 bases lay between the germline ends. Per the germline V gene, CDR1 is SGHNT and CDR2 is YENEEA. The CDR3 runs 14 residues. The CDR3 bases are TGTGCCAGCAGCTACAGGGAGAGCTCCTACGAGCAGTACTTC. This encodes CASSYRESSYEQYF.

The rearrangement uses TRBV7-8 and TRBJ2-1; TRBD1 is a possible D gene (6 bases). V gave up 1 base and J gave up 1 base, with 17 bases separating them. The V gene's germline CDR1 is SGHVS and CDR2 FQNEAQ. The CDR3 covers 18 residues. The CDR3 coding sequence is TGTGCCAGCAGCTTAGAATTGTGGGGGCTAGGTTCCTACAATGAGCAGTTCTTC. Translation: CASSLELWGLGSYNEQFF.

The chain uses TRBV28 and TRBJ2-1; 12 bases line up with TRBD2. There are 16 residues in the CDR3. Germline CDR1 MDHEN, CDR2 SYDVKM. V dropped 5 bases and J dropped 7; count of bases not matched to a gene: 9. CDR3 bases: TGTGCCAGCAGTCATGGCAGACTAGCGGGAGCTAATGAGCAGTTCTTC. It specifies CASSHGRLAGANEQFF.

This clone occurred a few times. The genes are TRBV5-1 and TRBJ2-7, with a weak D call TRBD1 (5 bases). Germline-derived CDR1 and CDR2 are SGHRS and YFSETQ. The CDR3 extends over 14 amino acids. Deletions cut 6 bases from V and 4 bases from J, with 17 bases between. The DNA for the CDR3 is TGCGCCAGCAAAGGTGGGGCCTATCTATACGAGCAGTACTTC. Residues: CASKGGAYLYEQYF.

The chain employs TRBV24-1 and TRBJ1-1; tentatively, D is TRBD1 (6 bases). Germline loops: CDR1 KGHDR, CDR2 SFDVKD. Trimming shortened V by 9 bases and J by 1 base, and 14 bases separated the two germline ends. The CDR3 is 14 amino acids. The CDR3 DNA is TGTGCCACCTGGGACGGACAGTCGAACACTGAAGCTTTCTTT. Protein sequence: CATWDGQSNTEAFF.

The V call is TRBV15, the J call TRBJ1-2; 7 bases are shared with TRBD1. CDR1 is LNHNV and CDR2 is YYDKDF in the germline V gene (reference sequence). After removal of 3 bases from V and 0 bases from J, the junction contained 10 bases not matched to a gene. This CDR3 is 17 amino acids long. Written as DNA, the CDR3 is TGTGCCACCAGCAGCGAAATGACAGGGCGGACTAACTATGGCTACACCTTC. Amino acid sequence: CATSSEMTGRTNYGYTF.

J is TRBJ2-7 and V is TRBV11-2; 14 bases are a match to TRBD2. Trimming took 5 bases from V and 7 from J; bases not matched to a gene: 7. Germline values: CDR1 SGHAT, CDR2 FQNNGV. The CDR3 contains 15 residues. The CDR3 protein is CASSPGLAGGQEQYF. CDR3 coding DNA: TGTGCCAGCAGCCCCGGACTAGCGGGAGGACAAGAGCAGTACTTC.

The J gene is TRBJ2-1, the V gene TRBV29-1; D ambiguous. The CDR3 consists of 12 residues. Trimming stripped 5 bases from V and 7 bases from J, with 12 bases between. CDR1 and CDR2 from the germline V gene are SQVTM and ANQGSEA. The DNA for the CDR3 is TGCAGCGTTAGAGTCGTGAGGAATGAGCAGTTCTTC. It specifies CSVRVVRNEQFF.

This clone was counted between two and nine times. V and J are TRBV5-4 and TRBJ2-7; D is undetermined. CDR3 length: 11 residues. The V gene's germline CDR1 is SGHNT and CDR2 YYREEE (reference sequence). V was shortened by 0 bases and J by 7 bases, with 5 bases between the two germline ends. CDR3 bases: TGTGCCAGCAGCTTGGAACGGGAGCAGTACTTC. Protein: CASSLEREQYF.

The rearrangement joins TRBV10-1 to TRBJ2-1; 7 bases map to TRBD1. Germline assignment: CDR1 WNHNN and CDR2 SYGVQD (reference sequence). V was clipped by 5 bases and J by 14 bases; unmatched bases: 12. The CDR3 is 13 residues long. The CDR3 sequence: CASSPQGDRVEFF. In DNA, the CDR3 is TGCGCCAGCAGTCCGCAGGGAGACAGGGTTGAGTTCTTC.

The genes are TRBV2 and TRBJ2-3; D possibly corresponds to TRBD2 (5 bases). Germline V gene sequence: CDR1 SNHLY, CDR2 FYNNEI. The V end was cut by 9 bases, the J end by 6 bases, with 10 bases between. CDR3 length equals 11 residues. The CDR3 DNA is TGTGCCAGTTTAGGAGGCGATACGCAGTATTTT. Translation gives CASLGGDTQYF.

V gene TRBV2 combines with J gene TRBJ1-5, with 7 bases identical to TRBD1. V shed 7 bases and J 2 bases; nucleotides not matched to a gene: 2. CDR1 is SNHLY, CDR2 FYNNEI, per germline. CDR3 length equals 13 residues. As DNA, the CDR3 is TGTGCCAGCACCGGACAGGGCAATCAGCCCCAGCATTTT. It yields the protein CASTGQGNQPQHF. Together with reference TRBV2 and TRBJ1-5, the CDR3 gives the full variable domain: EPEVTQTPSHQVTQMGQEVILRCVPISNHLYFYWYRQILGQKVEFLVSFYNNEISEKSEIFDDQFSVERPDGSNFTLKIRSTKLEDSAMYFCASTGQGNQPQHFGDGTRLSIL.

This clone showed up many times. The CDR3 spells CAWSVRSDYNQPQHF. CDR3 bases: TGTGCCTGGAGTGTTCGGTCCGATTACAATCAGCCCCAGCATTTT. The chain carries TRBV30 and TRBJ1-5; D call uncertain. Germline V lookup: CDR1 GTSNPN, CDR2 SVGIG (reference sequence). The CDR3 loop spans 15 amino acids. Deletions cut 0 bases from V and 3 bases from J, with 12 bases between.

In its sample, this clone was seen once. The genes are TRBV6-5 and TRBJ2-3, with D possibly TRBD1 on 6 matching bases. V lost 7 bases and J lost 2, with 16 bases in between. The CDR3 extends over 15 amino acids. CDR1 MNHEY and CDR2 SVGAGI come from the germline V gene. CDR3 amino acids: CASTLGGAYTDTQYF. The CDR3 DNA reads TGTGCCAGCACACTAGGGGGTGCCTACACAGATACGCAGTATTTT.

J is TRBJ1-5 and V is TRBV30, with 7 bases that match TRBD1. CDR1 is GTSNPN, CDR2 SVGIG, per germline (reference sequence). Unmatched junction bases numbered 1, after V lost 3 bases and J lost 5 bases. This CDR3 is 12 amino acids long. The CDR3 DNA sequence: TGTGCCTGGAGGACAGGGCATCAGCCCCAGCATTTT. Its protein product is CAWRTGHQPQHF.

The chain couples TRBV2 to TRBJ1-2, with 7 bases identical to TRBD1. V lost 4 bases to trimming and J lost 6 bases; unmatched junction nucleotides: 8. The CDR3 contains 14 residues. Per the germline V gene, CDR1 is SNHLY and CDR2 is FYNNEI. CDR3 amino acids: CASSGPGGYDGYTF. The CDR3 nucleotides read TGTGCCAGCAGTGGTCCAGGGGGATATGATGGCTACACCTTC.

This chain uses TRBV18 with TRBJ2-7, with 8 bases lining up with TRBD1. Losses at the gene ends were 3 bases for V and 3 bases for J; bases not matched to a gene: 4. Germline V gives CDR1 KGHSH, CDR2 LQKENI. This CDR3 has 14 amino acids. CDR3 protein: CASSPIGQGYEQYF. As DNA, the CDR3 is TGTGCCAGCTCACCGATAGGACAGGGCTACGAGCAGTACTTC. Full variable domain (rest looked up from reference TRBV18 and TRBJ2-7): NAGVMQNPRHLVRRRGQEARLRCSPMKGHSHVYWYRQLPEEGLKFMVYLQKENIIDESGMPKERFSAEFPKEGPSILRIQQVVRGDSAAYFCASSPIGQGYEQYFGPGTRLTVT.

This clone was recorded once. CDR3 sequence: CASSDSRAGKYF. For the CDR3, the DNA is TGTGCCAGCAGTGACTCGAGGGCTGGCAAGTATTTT. The rearrangement links TRBV6-4 to TRBJ2-3; D may be TRBD2 (5 bases). Trimming took 0 bases from V and 13 from J, leaving 11 bases between them. The CDR3 is made up of 12 amino acids. Germline V gene data show CDR1 as MRHNA and CDR2 as SNTAGT.

The chain is built from TRBV6-2 or TRBV6-3 and TRBJ2-7, with D possibly TRBD1 on 5 matching bases. Germline CDR1 MNHEY, CDR2 SVGEGT. This CDR3 has 12 amino acids. V was clipped by 4 bases and J by 5 bases, with 9 bases between them. CDR3 sequence reads: CASSSDSNEQYF. The CDR3 coding sequence is TGTGCCAGCAGTTCCGACAGCAACGAGCAGTACTTC.

This clone was seen only a few times. The chain combines TRBV11-3 with TRBJ2-2; D is ambiguous. CDR3 length: 13 amino acids. Germline V gives CDR1 SGHNT, CDR2 YENEEA. Trimming cost V 0 bases and J 7 bases, with 6 bases left between them. In DNA, the CDR3 is TGTGCCAGCAGCTTAGATCGAGGCGGGGAGCTGTTTTTT. Its protein product is CASSLDRGGELFF.

The chain combines TRBV5-4 with TRBJ2-2; 8 nucleotides match TRBD1. The length of the CDR3 is 14 residues. CDR1 is SGHNT and CDR2 is YYREEE in the germline V gene (reference sequence). J gave up 3 bases and V 5 bases, and 3 bases lay outside the gene matches. CDR3 bases: TGTGCCAGCAGGAAGGGACAGGACACCGGGGAGCTGTTTTTT. Its translation: CASRKGQDTGELFF.